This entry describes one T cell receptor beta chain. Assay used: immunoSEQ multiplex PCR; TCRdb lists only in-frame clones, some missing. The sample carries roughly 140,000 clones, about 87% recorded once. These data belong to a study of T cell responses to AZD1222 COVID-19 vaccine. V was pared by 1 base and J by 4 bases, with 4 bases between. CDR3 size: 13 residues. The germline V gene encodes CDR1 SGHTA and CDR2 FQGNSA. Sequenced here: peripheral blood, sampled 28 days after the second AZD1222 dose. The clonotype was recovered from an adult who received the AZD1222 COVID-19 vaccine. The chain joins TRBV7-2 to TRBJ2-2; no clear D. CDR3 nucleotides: TGTGCCAGCAGCTTAGGGGCCACCGGGGAGCTGTTTTTT. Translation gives CASSLGATGELFF.